The 20 T cell receptor beta chains in this list originate from one sample, sequenced in a study of cytomegalovirus exposure and HLA in healthy donors. The PCR ran on 60 Vbeta and 13 Jbeta primers. TCRdb's table, derived via immunoSEQ multiplex PCR, lists solely in-frame clones and lacks some. The sample has roughly 200,000 clones; roughly 79% are singletons. Sample: PBMCs. These receptors were obtained from a woman aged 40 to 49 in good health and CMV-seronegative.

The chain couples TRBV29-1 to TRBJ1-1; 7 bases fit TRBD1. Unmatched junction bases numbered 3, after V lost 5 bases and J lost 6 bases. The germline gives CDR1 SQVTM, CDR2 ANQGSEA. This CDR3 has 11 residues. Written as DNA, the CDR3 is TGCAGCGTTCTGACAGGGTCTGAAGCTTTCTTT. Its protein product is CSVLTGSEAFF.

This clone appeared once. V is TRBV7-9 and J is TRBJ1-1; TRBD1 might be the D (6 bases). Germline CDR1 reads SEHNR; CDR2 reads FQNEAQ (reference sequence). The V end lost 5 bases, the J end lost 4 bases, and 20 bases lay between the germline ends. The CDR3 runs to 16 residues. The CDR3 reads CASSLANWGGGTEAFF. The DNA for the CDR3 is TGTGCCAGCAGCCTTGCCAATTGGGGAGGGGGCACTGAAGCTTTCTTT.

V and J are TRBV19 and TRBJ1-6; weak D call: TRBD1 (5 bases). Germline loops: CDR1 LNHDA, CDR2 SQIVND (reference sequence). The CDR3 is 14 residues long. Trimming stripped 6 bases from V and 8 bases from J, with 14 bases between. CDR3 protein: CASSHRWLDSPLHF. The DNA of the CDR3 is TGTGCCAGTAGCCACAGGTGGCTCGATTCACCCCTCCACTTT.

The J gene is TRBJ2-7, the V gene TRBV7-6; 9 bases are shared with TRBD1. Unmatched junction bases numbered 7, after V lost 4 bases and J lost 6 bases. This CDR3 is built from 14 residues. Per the germline V gene, CDR1 is SGHVS and CDR2 is FNYEAQ. The CDR3 DNA follows: TGTGCCAGCAGCTCGGGGACAGGGAGTGGCGAGCAGTACTTC. It specifies CASSSGTGSGEQYF.

The chain recombines TRBV11-3 with TRBJ1-6; the D gene is possibly TRBD1 (5 bases). The length of the CDR3 is 15 residues. Looked up from germline, CDR1 is SGHNT and CDR2 is YENEEA. V lost 4 bases, J lost 8 bases, and 15 bases lay in between. The CDR3 protein is CASSSLGGGHSPLHF. The CDR3 region has the DNA TGTGCCAGCAGCTCCCTGGGGGGGGGTCATTCACCCCTCCACTTT.

This chain connects TRBV28 to TRBJ1-1, with TRBD1 matching 9 bases. The V segment lost 5 bases and the J segment 4 bases; nucleotides outside the gene matches: 2. Germline loops: CDR1 MDHEN, CDR2 SYDVKM. The CDR3 spans 13 residues. CDR3 DNA sequence: TGTGCCAGCAGTCCGGGACAGGGCACTGAAGCTTTCTTT. Protein product: CASSPGQGTEAFF.

The J gene is TRBJ1-1, the V gene TRBV20-1; a possible D gene is TRBD1 (5 bases). CDR3 length equals 11 residues. Trimming removed 4 bases from V and 3 bases from J, with 6 bases in between. CDR1 DFQATT and CDR2 SNEGSKA come from the germline V gene (reference sequence). The CDR3 loop is CSAKGDTEAFF. CDR3 sequence (DNA): TGCAGTGCTAAAGGGGACACTGAAGCTTTCTTT.

The chain combines TRBV9 with TRBJ1-6; 7 bases are a match to TRBD1. Trimming cost V 0 bases and J 6 bases; bases outside gene matches: 3. CDR3 size: 15 residues. The germline gives CDR1 SGDLS, CDR2 YYNGEE. The DNA for the CDR3 is TGTGCCAGCAGCGTAGGCGGGACAGCTAATTCACCCCTCCACTTT. As protein: CASSVGGTANSPLHF.

This rearrangement joins TRBV5-4 to TRBJ2-2; 8 nucleotides match TRBD1. J lost 4 bases, V lost 4 bases, and 6 bases had no gene match. The CDR3 spans 15 residues. CDR1 and CDR2 from the germline V gene are SGHNT and YYREEE (reference sequence). The CDR3 region is CASSRGQVSTGELFF. In nucleotides, the CDR3 is TGTGCCAGCAGCAGGGGACAGGTCAGCACCGGGGAGCTGTTTTTT.

The J gene is TRBJ2-3, the V gene TRBV4-1, with 10 bases that match TRBD2. Germline values: CDR1 MGHRA, CDR2 YSYEKL. The CDR3 runs 18 residues. The trim removed 1 base at V and 0 bases at J, leaving 7 bases unmatched. The CDR3 region is CASSQGLGLADSTDTQYF. As DNA, the CDR3 is TGCGCCAGCAGCCAAGGACTCGGACTAGCGGACAGCACAGATACGCAGTATTTT.

The gene calls are TRBV27 and TRBJ2-3; 8 positions match TRBD2. Looked up from germline, CDR1 is MNHEY and CDR2 is SMNVEV (reference sequence). V trimming: 5 bases; J trimming: 7 bases; junction bases outside the gene matches: 5. The CDR3 contains 13 residues. Here the CDR3 DNA reads TGTGCCAGCAGTCGGGGGGGACCGAATACGCAGTATTTT. Its protein is CASSRGGPNTQYF.

The rearrangement uses TRBV19 and TRBJ2-5; D perhaps matches TRBD1 (6 bases). V was cut by 5 bases and J by 5 bases, with 15 bases left in between. The CDR3 sequence is 14 residues long. Germline V gene lookup returns CDR1 LNHDA and CDR2 SQIVND (reference sequence). The CDR3 region has the DNA TGTGCCAGTAGTGCACACAGGGACCCGGAGACCCAGTACTTC. Translating gives CASSAHRDPETQYF.

The V gene is TRBV18, the J gene TRBJ1-1; 8 bases are a match to TRBD1. The CDR3 has 15 residues. V shed 2 bases and J 3 bases; nucleotides not matched to a gene: 5. In germline, CDR1 is KGHSH, CDR2 LQKENI. The CDR3 loop is CASSPGQGRDTEAFF. The CDR3 nucleotides read TGTGCCAGCTCACCAGGACAGGGTAGGGACACTGAAGCTTTCTTT.

The gene calls are TRBV2 and TRBJ1-6; D might be TRBD1 (6 bases). Per the germline V gene, CDR1 is SNHLY and CDR2 is FYNNEI. The CDR3 is 13 residues long. V gave up 3 bases and J gave up 10 bases, with 10 bases separating them. CDR3 DNA sequence: TGTGCCAGCAGTGATGAGGGGGAGTCACCCCTCCACTTT. Protein product: CASSDEGESPLHF.

The chain employs TRBV7-9 and TRBJ2-3; 7 bases are shared with TRBD2. CDR1 is SEHNR, CDR2 FQNEAQ, per germline (reference sequence). Trimming cost V 5 bases and J 1 base; bases outside gene matches: 12. The CDR3 has 17 amino acids. This CDR3 reads CASSPLGGRARTDTQYF. DNA for the CDR3: TGTGCCAGCAGCCCCCTGGGAGGGAGGGCCCGCACAGATACGCAGTATTTT.

The V and J genes are TRBV19 and TRBJ1-1; D possibly corresponds to TRBD1 (5 bases). Trimming removed 0 bases from V and 5 bases from J, with 13 bases in between. Germline V gene sequence: CDR1 LNHDA, CDR2 SQIVND (reference sequence). This CDR3 region has 15 residues. CDR3 amino acids: CASSIDGGAWTEAFF. CDR3 DNA sequence: TGTGCCAGTAGTATAGATGGCGGGGCGTGGACTGAAGCTTTCTTT.

This clone has only one observation. The chain has TRBV10-3 and TRBJ2-2, with 8 bases matching TRBD2. The V gene end was trimmed by 5 bases and the J gene end by 0 bases; junction bases not matched to a gene: 5. The CDR3 sequence is 16 residues long. The germline gives CDR1 ENHRY, CDR2 SYGVKD. The CDR3 nucleotides read TGTGCCATCAGTCCAGCACTAGCGGCGAACACCGGGGAGCTGTTTTTT. It encodes CAISPALAANTGELFF.

The rearrangement links TRBV4-1 to TRBJ1-4; D possibly corresponds to TRBD1 (5 bases). CDR1 MGHRA and CDR2 YSYEKL come from the germline V gene. Trimming stripped 2 bases from V and 8 bases from J, with 15 bases between. The CDR3 is made up of 15 amino acids. This chain's CDR3 is CASSQLAGTSEKLFF. DNA for the CDR3: TGCGCCAGCAGCCAACTGGCCGGGACTTCCGAAAAACTGTTTTTT.

The chain recombines TRBV6-1 with TRBJ2-1, with a possible D match to TRBD1 (5 bases). The CDR3 contains 12 residues. Germline CDR1 is MNHNS and CDR2 is SASEGT. V lost 6 bases to trimming and J lost 7 bases, with 10 bases between them. CDR3 amino acids: CASRGLVNEQFF. The CDR3 coding sequence is TGTGCCAGCAGGGGGCTCGTGAATGAGCAGTTCTTC.

V is TRBV5-4 and J is TRBJ2-3, with a weak D call TRBD2 (5 bases). The CDR3 covers 14 residues. The V end was cut by 10 bases, the J end by 0 bases, with 15 bases between. Germline CDR1 reads SGHNT; CDR2 reads YYREEE (reference sequence). Here the CDR3 DNA reads TGTGCCTGGAGGACGCAATCTAGCACAGATACGCAGTATTTT. It specifies CAWRTQSSTDTQYF.